This TCR beta chain was observed in a study of shared clonotypes between healthy human individuals. With V trimmed by 4 bases and J by 3 bases, 5 bases remained unmatched. The length of the CDR3 is 16 residues. Germline CDR1 SGDLS, CDR2 YYNGEE. Authors' data handling: Filtering differed for immunoSEQ, which gave only junction sequences without quality scores. TCRdb's copy holds only in-frame clones and misses some; the assay was immunoSEQ multiplex PCR. V and J calls and clone size are as listed in that table; D and trimming were resolved from the DNA. The profile shows roughly 2 million clones, approximately 96% of them singletons. A note on this clone: Distinct nucleotide sequences in the sample also encode this CDR3.

The origin of this receptor is a man between 18 and 35 years old in good health. This rearrangement joins TRBV9 to TRBJ1-6; 9 nucleotides match TRBD1. The material sequenced was naive CD4+ T cells sorted from blood. Subset denoted: CD45RA+ positively selected. CDR3 nucleotides: TGTGCCAGCAGCCCTGGACAGGGGAGCTATAATTCACCCCTCCACTTT. This codes for CASSPGQGSYNSPLHF.